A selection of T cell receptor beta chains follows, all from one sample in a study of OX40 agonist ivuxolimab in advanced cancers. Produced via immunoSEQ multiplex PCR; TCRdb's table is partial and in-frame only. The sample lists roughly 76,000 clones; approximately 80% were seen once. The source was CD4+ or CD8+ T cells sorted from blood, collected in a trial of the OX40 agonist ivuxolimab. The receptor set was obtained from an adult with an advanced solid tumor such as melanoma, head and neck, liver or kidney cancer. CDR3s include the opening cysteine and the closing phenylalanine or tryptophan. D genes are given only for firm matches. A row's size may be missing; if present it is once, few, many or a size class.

TGTGCCAGCAGCGTAGATCCGGGGTCGGAGCAGTACTTC,CASSVDPGSEQYF,13,TRBV9,-,TRBJ2-7,-
TGTGCCAGCAGCCGTGAAAGGAACACTGAAGCTTTCTTT,CASSRERNTEAFF,13,TRBV27,once,TRBJ1-1,-
TGTGCCAGCCGTCCCGGGACAGTCGTGGCGCAGTATTTT,CASRPGTVVAQYF,13,TRBV18,-,TRBJ2-3,TRBD1
TGTGCCAGTTTTCCGCAGGGGGCTGGGAACACTGAAGCTTTCTTT,CASFPQGAGNTEAFF,15,TRBV19,-,TRBJ1-1,TRBD1
TGTGCCATCAGTGAGTCCAGAGAGCAGCCCCAGCATTTT,CAISESREQPQHF,13,TRBV10-3,-,TRBJ1-5,-
TGTGCCATCAGTGCTGGATCTAACTATGGCTACACCTTC,CAISAGSNYGYTF,13,TRBV10-3,-,TRBJ1-2,-
TGTGCCAGCACCCTAGGGGGGCGGGGTATTACCGGGGAGCTGTTTTTT,CASTLGGRGITGELFF,16,TRBV28,few,TRBJ2-2,-
TGTGCCAGCAGCTTAACAGCTAACACTGAAGCTTTCTTT,CASSLTANTEAFF,13,TRBV7-9,-,TRBJ1-1,-
TGTGCCAGCAGCTTACAGGTTTACGAGCAGTACTTC,CASSLQVYEQYF,12,TRBV11-2,-,TRBJ2-7,-
TGCGCCAGCAGCTTGCACAAACCCACTGAAGCTTTCTTT,CASSLHKPTEAFF,13,TRBV5-1,few,TRBJ1-1,-
TGCAGCGTCGGGGACAGGAACTATGGCTACACCTTC,CSVGDRNYGYTF,12,TRBV29-1,-,TRBJ1-2,TRBD1
TGTGCCGCCCAAAGCTCCAGGGATGACAATCAGCCCCAGCATTTT,CAAQSSRDDNQPQHF,15,TRBV10-3,-,TRBJ1-5,-
TGCGCCAGCAGCCAAGCGGGGGCCCAGATTTACGAGCAGTACTTC,CASSQAGAQIYEQYF,15,TRBV4-1,-,TRBJ2-7,-
TGTGCCAGCAGCTTGCCACCGGGACAGGGGTTGAACACTGAAGCTTTCTTT,CASSLPPGQGLNTEAFF,17,TRBV5-4,-,TRBJ1-1,TRBD1
TGTGCCAGCAGCCCGGACAGGGGACGGGGGACCCAGTACTTC,CASSPDRGRGTQYF,14,TRBV7-2,-,TRBJ2-5,TRBD1
TGTGCCAGTAGTCAACCAGGCGGAGAGGCCCAGTACTTC,CASSQPGGEAQYF,13,TRBV19,-,TRBJ2-5,-
TGTGCCAGCAGTCGCCCGGGACAAGCTAACTATGGCTACACCTTC,CASSRPGQANYGYTF,15,TRBV6-6,-,TRBJ1-2,-
TGTGCCAGCAGGCGTCACGGCAGCAATAATTCACCCCTCCACTTT,CASRRHGSNNSPLHF,15,TRBV6-4,-,TRBJ1-6,-
TGCGCCAGCAGGACCGACAGGGGAAATGGCTACACCTTC,CASRTDRGNGYTF,13,TRBV4-3,-,TRBJ1-2,TRBD1
TGTGCCAGCTCACCACGACAAGGTACCTACGAGCAGTACTTC,CASSPRQGTYEQYF,14,TRBV18,-,TRBJ2-7,-
TGCAGCGTTCTTAAAGGCTTCTCCTACAATGAGCAGTTCTTC,CSVLKGFSYNEQFF,14,TRBV29-1,-,TRBJ2-1,-
TGTGCCAGCAGCGGATGGGACAGGGGGTATCAGCCCCAGCATTTT,CASSGWDRGYQPQHF,15,TRBV5-5,once,TRBJ1-5,TRBD1
TGTGCCAGCAGTCGGGCGGGGGCCCAAGAGACCCAGTACTTC,CASSRAGAQETQYF,14,TRBV2,-,TRBJ2-5,-
TGTGCCAGCAGCGGTGGACTAGCGGTAGGAACCGGGGAGCTGTTTTTT,CASSGGLAVGTGELFF,16,TRBV5-4,-,TRBJ2-2,TRBD2